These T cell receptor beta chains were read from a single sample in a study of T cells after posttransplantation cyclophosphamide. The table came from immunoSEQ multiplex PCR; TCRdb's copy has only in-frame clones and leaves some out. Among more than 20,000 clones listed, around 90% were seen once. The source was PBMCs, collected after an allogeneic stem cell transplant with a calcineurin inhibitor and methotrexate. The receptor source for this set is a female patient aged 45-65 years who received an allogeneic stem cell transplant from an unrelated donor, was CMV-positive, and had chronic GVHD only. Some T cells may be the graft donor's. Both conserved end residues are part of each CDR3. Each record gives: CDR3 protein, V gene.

CDR3aa: CASSGLKRSSSYNEQFF
v_gene: TRBV25-1

CDR3aa: CSVAGLRNTEAFF
v_gene: TRBV29-1

CDR3aa: CASRPTGATYEQYF
v_gene: TRBV28

CDR3aa: CASSWGLAGAGETQYF
v_gene: TRBV5-6

CDR3aa: CASSEWTRGTLETQYF
v_gene: TRBV25-1

CDR3aa: CASSPPTGELFF
v_gene: TRBV7-3

CDR3aa: CASSYLAGRNTEAFF
v_gene: TRBV6-5

CDR3aa: CASSAGHTGGETQYF
v_gene: TRBV9

CDR3aa: CASRDISSGNTIYF
v_gene: TRBV11-2

CDR3aa: CSVETGPEQYF
v_gene: TRBV29-1

CDR3aa: CASSQASGTGQTEQFF
v_gene: TRBV4-1

CDR3aa: CASSSGTSGRRNTGELFF
v_gene: TRBV7-6

CDR3aa: CASSLSSYEQYF
v_gene: TRBV11-2

CDR3aa: CASSFWASGSSNPSNEQFF
v_gene: TRBV5-8

CDR3aa: CASSFLGLQQETQYF
v_gene: TRBV5-1

CDR3aa: CASSIRVSNQPQHF
v_gene: TRBV19

CDR3aa: CASSLDARTRVGAFF
v_gene: TRBV5-1

CDR3aa: CAGQGNQGTGELFF
v_gene: TRBV19

CDR3aa: CASSLRGLSSRMFF
v_gene: TRBV4-1

CDR3aa: CASSFTGTRSEQYF
v_gene: TRBV6-6

CDR3aa: CASSHGQRTAPATNEKLFF
v_gene: TRBV4-2

CDR3aa: CASSLGGARGGQETQYF
v_gene: TRBV7-9

CDR3aa: CASSIAGPVQETQYF
v_gene: TRBV18

CDR3aa: CASSNPGTSGYEQYF
v_gene: TRBV19

CDR3aa: CASSASGTANTEAFF
v_gene: TRBV25-1

CDR3aa: CASSLGLQPNSYEQYF
v_gene: TRBV5-1

CDR3aa: CASSRRLAPSTDTQYF
v_gene: TRBV28

CDR3aa: CASSERTGSDTQYF
v_gene: TRBV27

CDR3aa: CASSYSRPGETQYF
v_gene: TRBV6-6

CDR3aa: CASSPIRDSHGYTF
v_gene: TRBV4-1

CDR3aa: CASSLDRGAGSEQFF
v_gene: TRBV18

CDR3aa: CASRAGLNTEAFF
v_gene: TRBV6-6

CDR3aa: CASSRWQNEQFF
v_gene: TRBV5-6

CDR3aa: CASGLGTGFGGYTF
v_gene: TRBV12-5

CDR3aa: CASRPSSQGDYGYTF
v_gene: TRBV7-3

CDR3aa: CASSLTSYEQYF
v_gene: TRBV7-9

CDR3aa: CASSVGPGQGSNSPLHF
v_gene: TRBV9